This entry describes one TCR beta chain. Sequencing was performed with immunoSEQ multiplex PCR; in TCRdb, only in-frame clones are kept and a portion is missing. The table records under 200,000 clones, around four fifths of them present only once. The record originates from a study of blood T cell repertoires in COVID-19. At the level of the study: The study drew acute and convalescent COVID-19 samples from the United States, Italy and Spain. The analysed material was cDNA or gDNA that came from T cells, B-cell-depleted T cells, or PBMCs.

The V end lost 8 bases, the J end lost 1 base, and 15 bases lay between the germline ends. Germline values: CDR1 SNHLY, CDR2 FYNNEI. This CDR3 spans 14 amino acids. The source of this sequence is an elderly woman with COVID-19, enrolled during active disease. Sequenced sample: peripheral blood. V usage is TRBV2 and J usage is TRBJ2-7, with a tentative D call TRBD1 (5 bases). CDR3 protein: CASARASNSYEQYF. CDR3 coding DNA: TGTGCCAGCGCCAGGGCGTCCAATTCCTACGAGCAGTACTTC.